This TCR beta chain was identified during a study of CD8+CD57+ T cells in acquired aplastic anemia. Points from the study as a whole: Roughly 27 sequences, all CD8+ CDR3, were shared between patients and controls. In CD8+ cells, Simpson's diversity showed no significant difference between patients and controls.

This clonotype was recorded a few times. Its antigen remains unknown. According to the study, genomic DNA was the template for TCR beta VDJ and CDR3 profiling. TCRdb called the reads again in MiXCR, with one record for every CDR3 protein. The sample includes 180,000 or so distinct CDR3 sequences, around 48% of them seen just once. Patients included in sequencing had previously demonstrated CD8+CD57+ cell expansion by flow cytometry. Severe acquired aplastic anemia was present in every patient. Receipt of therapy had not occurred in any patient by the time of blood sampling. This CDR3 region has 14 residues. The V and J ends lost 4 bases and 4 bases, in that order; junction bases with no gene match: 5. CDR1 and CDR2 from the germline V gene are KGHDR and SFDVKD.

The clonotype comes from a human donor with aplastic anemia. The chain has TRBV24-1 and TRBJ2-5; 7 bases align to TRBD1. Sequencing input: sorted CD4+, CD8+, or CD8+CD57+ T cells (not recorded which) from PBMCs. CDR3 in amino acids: CATSDRTGTETQYF. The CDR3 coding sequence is TGTGCCACCAGTGACCGGACAGGAACAGAGACCCAGTACTTC.